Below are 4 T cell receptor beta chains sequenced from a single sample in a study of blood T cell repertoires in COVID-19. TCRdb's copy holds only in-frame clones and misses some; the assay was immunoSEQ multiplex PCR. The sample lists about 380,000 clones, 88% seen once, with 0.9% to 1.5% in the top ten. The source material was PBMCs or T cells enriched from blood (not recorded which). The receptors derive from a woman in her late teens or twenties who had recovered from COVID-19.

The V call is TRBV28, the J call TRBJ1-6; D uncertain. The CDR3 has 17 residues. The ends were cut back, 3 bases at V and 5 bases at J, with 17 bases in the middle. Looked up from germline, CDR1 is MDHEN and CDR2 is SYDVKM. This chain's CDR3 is CASSLVALELDNSPLHF. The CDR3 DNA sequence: TGTGCCAGCAGTTTGGTAGCCCTGGAGCTAGATAATTCACCCCTCCACTTT. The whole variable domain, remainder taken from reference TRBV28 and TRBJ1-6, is DVKVTQSSRYLVKRTGEKVFLECVQDMDHENMFWYRQDPGLGLRLIYFSYDVKMKEKGDIPEGYSVSREKKERFSLILESASTNQTSMYLCASSLVALELDNSPLHFGNGTRLTVT.

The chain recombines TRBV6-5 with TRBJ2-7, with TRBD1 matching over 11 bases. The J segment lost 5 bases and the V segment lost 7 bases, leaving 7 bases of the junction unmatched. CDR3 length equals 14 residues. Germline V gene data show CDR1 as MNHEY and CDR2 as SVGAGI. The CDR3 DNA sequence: TGTGCCAGCAATCCGGGACAGGGGGACCACGAGCAGTACTTC. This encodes CASNPGQGDHEQYF.

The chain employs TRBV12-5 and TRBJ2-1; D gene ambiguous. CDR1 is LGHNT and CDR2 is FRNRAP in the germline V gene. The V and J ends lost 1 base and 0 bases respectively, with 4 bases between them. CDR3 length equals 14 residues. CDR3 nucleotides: TGTGCTAGTGGTTTGGCGGGCTCCTACAATGAGCAGTTCTTC. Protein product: CASGLAGSYNEQFF.

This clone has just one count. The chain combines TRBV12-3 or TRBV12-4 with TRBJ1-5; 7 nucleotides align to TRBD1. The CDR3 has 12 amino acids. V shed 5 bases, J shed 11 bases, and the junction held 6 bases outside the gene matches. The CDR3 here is CASSLNRGTQHF. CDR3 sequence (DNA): TGTGCCAGCAGTCTGAACAGGGGAACCCAGCATTTT.